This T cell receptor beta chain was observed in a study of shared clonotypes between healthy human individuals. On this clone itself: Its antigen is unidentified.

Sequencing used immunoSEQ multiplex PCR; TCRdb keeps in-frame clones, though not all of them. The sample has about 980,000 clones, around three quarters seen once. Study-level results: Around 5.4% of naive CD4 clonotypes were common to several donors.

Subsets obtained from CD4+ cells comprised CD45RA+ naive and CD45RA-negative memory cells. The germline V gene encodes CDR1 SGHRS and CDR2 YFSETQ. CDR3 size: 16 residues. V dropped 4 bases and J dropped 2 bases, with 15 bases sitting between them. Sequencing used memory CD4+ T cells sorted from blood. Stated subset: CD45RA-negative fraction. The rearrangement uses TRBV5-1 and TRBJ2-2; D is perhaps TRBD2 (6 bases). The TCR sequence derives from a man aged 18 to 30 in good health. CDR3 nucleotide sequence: TGCGCCAGCAGCGTACTAGGAGGGGACAACACCGGGGAGCTGTTTTTT. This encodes CASSVLGGDNTGELFF.